This entry lists 20 T cell receptor beta chains sequenced from one sample in a study of T cells in Graves' hyperthyroidism and ophthalmopathy. Regions amplified from RNA transcripts were the TCR beta CDR3 regions. During a first-round RT-PCR of the TCR CDR3, the HTBI primer set was used. TCRdb re-derived calls from the multiplex PCR reads in MiXCR, one entry per CDR3 protein. The data contain about 690,000 distinct CDR3 sequences, 15% to 20% of them singletons. The sequencing input was blood. The receptor source for this set is a man between 50 and 59 years old with Graves' hyperthyroidism.

This clonotype appeared a few times. This chain connects TRBV4-3 to TRBJ2-7; 8 nucleotides agree with TRBD2. CDR1 is LGHNA, CDR2 YSLEER, per germline. V lost 4 bases, J lost 2 bases, and 10 bases stayed unmatched. There are 16 residues in the CDR3. DNA for the CDR3: TGCGCCAGCAGCCCTACTAGCGGACCAACCCCCTACGAGCAGTACTTC. Translated: CASSPTSGPTPYEQYF.

This clonotype was observed many times. The V and J genes are TRBV6-2 or TRBV6-3 and TRBJ2-1; D is uncertain. The V end was cut by 0 bases, the J end by 4 bases, with 16 bases between. The CDR3 is made up of 17 amino acids. Germline V gene sequence: CDR1 MNHEY, CDR2 SVGEGT. The CDR3 bases are TGTGCCAGCAGTTACTCCCCCCGGGCCGCCAGATACAATGAGCAGTTCTTC. Its protein product is CASSYSPRAARYNEQFF.

This clonotype was recorded at least ten times. The chain uses TRBV12-3 or TRBV12-4 and TRBJ2-1; D remains ambiguous. Trimming stripped 6 bases from V and 4 bases from J, with 10 bases between. The CDR3 has 13 amino acids. CDR3 loop: CASRYTEYNEQFF. Written as DNA, the CDR3 is TGTGCCAGCAGGTACACAGAATACAATGAGCAGTTCTTC.

The chain joins TRBV12-3 or TRBV12-4 to TRBJ2-7, with 8 bases fitting TRBD1. V gave up 6 bases and J gave up 2 bases; unmatched junction bases: 6. The CDR3 is made up of 14 amino acids. CDR3 amino acids: CASRLGTGTYEQYF. The DNA of the CDR3 is TGTGCCAGCAGGCTAGGGACAGGTACCTACGAGCAGTACTTC.

This clonotype has at least ten counts. CDR3 nucleotides: TGTGCCAGCAGTCAAACGGGGTTCGAGGGGTCAAGCTCCTACAATGAGCAGTTCTTC. Its translation: CASSQTGFEGSSSYNEQFF. This chain uses TRBV28 with TRBJ2-1; the D gene could be TRBD1 or TRBD2 (5 bases each). This CDR3 region has 19 residues. V lost 5 bases and J 0 bases, leaving 23 bases between the germline ends. Per germline, CDR1 MDHEN and CDR2 SYDVKM. The whole variable domain, filled in from reference TRBV28 and TRBJ2-1, reads DVKVTQSSRYLVKRTGEKVFLECVQDMDHENMFWYRQDPGLGLRLIYFSYDVKMKEKGDIPEGYSVSREKKERFSLILESASTNQTSMYLCASSQTGFEGSSSYNEQFFGPGTRLTVL.

The CDR3 DNA reads TGCAGTGCTAGGCTCCCAGCTATAGGCGAGCAGTTCTTC. This codes for CSARLPAIGEQFF. V gene TRBV20-1 combines with J gene TRBJ2-1; D ambiguous. CDR3 length: 13 residues. The V gene lost 3 bases and the J gene lost 10 bases, with 16 bases spanning the gap. CDR1 is DFQATT and CDR2 is SNEGSKA in the germline V gene (reference sequence).

The chain links TRBV19 to TRBJ2-2; TRBD2 is a possible D gene (6 bases). The CDR3 is made up of 16 amino acids. The V end was cut by 6 bases, the J end by 3 bases, with 17 bases between. Per the germline V gene, CDR1 is LNHDA and CDR2 is SQIVND (reference sequence). DNA of the CDR3: TGTGCCAGTAGACACGTACGGGAGAGGGACACCGGGGAGCTGTTTTTT. Translating gives CASRHVRERDTGELFF.

This clonotype was observed a few times. The chain is built from TRBV6-5 and TRBJ2-1; D not resolved. Germline values: CDR1 MNHEY, CDR2 SVGAGI. Trimming pared 4 bases from V and 4 bases from J, leaving 11 bases between. CDR3 length: 14 amino acids. This CDR3 is CASSSSSAYNEQFF. CDR3 nucleotide sequence: TGTGCCAGCAGTTCATCCAGTGCGTACAATGAGCAGTTCTTC.

V usage is TRBV30 and J usage is TRBJ1-1, with 7 bases identical to TRBD1. The CDR3 loop spans 12 amino acids. Germline assignment: CDR1 GTSNPN and CDR2 SVGIG (reference sequence). The ends lost 0 bases at V and 9 bases at J; junction bases unmatched: 4. This chain's CDR3 is CAWSVRDSKAFF. Written as DNA, the CDR3 is TGTGCCTGGAGTGTACGGGACAGTAAAGCTTTCTTT.

This clonotype was observed a few times. This chain joins TRBV19 and TRBJ1-2; D ambiguous. The CDR3 is 12 amino acids. V shed 5 bases and J shed 5 bases, with 9 bases lying between them. Germline CDR1 and CDR2: LNHDA and SQIVND (reference sequence). CDR3 residues: CASSPASYGYTF. CDR3 nucleotides: TGTGCCAGTAGTCCAGCTTCGTATGGCTACACCTTC.

The rearrangement joins TRBV12-3 or TRBV12-4 to TRBJ2-1, with a possible D match to TRBD1 (6 bases). The CDR3 covers 14 residues. V shed 3 bases and J shed 5 bases, with 11 bases lying between them. CDR3 in amino acids: CASSFGGGNNEQFF. As DNA, the CDR3 is TGTGCCAGCAGTTTTGGGGGCGGAAACAATGAGCAGTTCTTC.

This clonotype has just a few counts. In nucleotides, the CDR3 is TGCAGCGTTGGGGGGGTTACCGGGGAGCTGTTTTTT. Residues: CSVGGVTGELFF. The chain has TRBV29-1 and TRBJ2-2, with D perhaps TRBD2 (6 bases). Deletions cut 4 bases from V and 5 bases from J, with 8 bases between. The germline CDR1 and CDR2 sequences are SQVTM and ANQGSEA. The CDR3 contains 12 residues.

This clonotype was seen many times. The rearrangement uses TRBV7-3 and TRBJ2-3; 15 bases align to TRBD2. This CDR3 has 16 residues. Germline lookup yields CDR1 SGHTA and CDR2 FQGTGA. Unmatched junction bases numbered 7, after V lost 6 bases and J lost 6 bases. CDR3 amino acids: CASSPGTSGRMDTQYF. CDR3 DNA sequence: TGTGCCAGCAGTCCCGGGACTAGCGGGAGGATGGATACGCAGTATTTT.

The chain is built from TRBV4-1 and TRBJ1-5; the D is unclear. This CDR3 has 13 residues. V gave up 3 bases and J gave up 6 bases, with 9 bases separating them. Germline loops: CDR1 MGHRA, CDR2 YSYEKL. The CDR3 DNA follows: TGCGCCAGCAGCCAGGGAATCAGTCAGCCCCAGCATTTT. Translated, it gives CASSQGISQPQHF.

V gene TRBV18 combines with J gene TRBJ2-2; a possible D gene is TRBD1 (6 bases). The CDR3 loop spans 16 amino acids. The germline V gene encodes CDR1 KGHSH and CDR2 LQKENI. With 1 base removed from V and 2 bases from J, the gap between germline ends came to 11 bases. Written as DNA, the CDR3 is TGTGCCAGCTCACCACTTAGGGGGAGAAACACCGGGGAGCTGTTTTTT. Encoded protein: CASSPLRGRNTGELFF.

This clonotype was detected a few times. This sequence joins TRBV7-9 and TRBJ2-6; D is undetermined. Trimming cost V 8 bases and J 4 bases, with 15 bases left between them. Germline V gives CDR1 SEHNR, CDR2 FQNEAQ (reference sequence). This CDR3 has 15 amino acids. DNA for the CDR3: TGTGCCAGCCAATTACCGCGTACAGGGGCCAACGTCCTGACTTTC. Its protein is CASQLPRTGANVLTF.

The chain is built from TRBV5-1 and TRBJ2-1, with 11 bases matching TRBD1. The CDR3 sequence is 16 residues long. V was pared by 4 bases and J by 4 bases, with 7 bases of the junction left unmatched. Germline V lookup: CDR1 SGHRS, CDR2 YFSETQ. CDR3 in DNA: TGCGCCAGCAGCCACGTGGGGGACAGGGGGTACAATGAGCAGTTCTTC. Amino acid sequence: CASSHVGDRGYNEQFF.

The genes are TRBV30 and TRBJ1-5; D is ambiguous. Trimming pared 2 bases from V and 1 base from J, leaving 15 bases between. The length of the CDR3 is 16 residues. Germline assignment: CDR1 GTSNPN and CDR2 SVGIG (reference sequence). CDR3: CAWSPRVLRSNQPQHF. The DNA for the CDR3 is TGTGCCTGGAGTCCAAGGGTGTTACGGAGCAATCAGCCCCAGCATTTT.

This clonotype was found a few times. V is TRBV11-2 and J is TRBJ2-5, with D unresolved. Trimming shortened V by 0 bases and J by 5 bases, and 10 bases separated the two germline ends. This CDR3 region has 14 residues. CDR1 and CDR2 (germline): SGHAT, FQNNGV. The chain's CDR3 is CASSLEGMVETQYF. CDR3 DNA sequence: TGTGCCAGCAGCTTAGAAGGGATGGTCGAGACCCAGTACTTC.

In this sample, this clonotype turned up many times. V usage is TRBV28 and J usage is TRBJ1-5, with 7 bases identical to TRBD1. This CDR3 has 14 residues. CDR1 and CDR2 (germline): MDHEN, SYDVKM. The V gene end was trimmed by 8 bases and the J gene end by 4 bases; junction bases not matched to a gene: 8. This chain's CDR3 is CASLTGVGNQPQHF. Written as DNA, the CDR3 is TGTGCCAGCTTAACAGGGGTGGGAAATCAGCCCCAGCATTTT.